Each of the 19 T cell receptor beta chains below was sequenced from the same sample in a study of T cells after somatic rescue of genetic block (dated by TCRdb to the early 2020s). Libraries were constructed by the immunoSEQ multiplex PCR assay. TCRdb re-hosts the immuneACCESS table, in-frame sequences only. Its copies lack some clones; in the studies checked, an unresolved V gene accounts for under half of them, and the cause for the rest is not known. This sample comprises 80,000 to 100,000 clones, just under 90% of them detected only once. The ten largest clones add up to roughly 1.7% of the sample. Sequenced sample: peripheral blood mononuclear cells (PBMCs). All receptors come from a young woman.

The V call is TRBV4-1, the J call TRBJ2-1; TRBD2 matches at 8 bases. Trimming took 3 bases from V and 4 from J; bases not matched to a gene: 5. The CDR3 spans 15 residues. Germline CDR1 reads MGHRA; CDR2 reads YSYEKL. CDR3 nucleotide sequence: TGCGCCAGCAGCCAGGCGGGACTAGTGTACAATGAGCAGTTCTTC. It codes for CASSQAGLVYNEQFF.

J is TRBJ2-7 and V is TRBV6-1; D is possibly TRBD1 or TRBD2 (6 bases each). The CDR3 sequence is 14 residues long. V was clipped by 1 base and J by 2 bases, with 9 bases between them. Germline V gene lookup returns CDR1 MNHNS and CDR2 SASEGT. The CDR3 DNA is TGTGCCAGCAGTGAAGGTCGGGGGCCCTACGAGCAGTACTTC. Amino acids: CASSEGRGPYEQYF.

V usage is TRBV7-9 and J usage is TRBJ1-1; TRBD1 aligns across 11 bases. The CDR3 totals 15 residues. J gave up 4 bases and V 5 bases, and 6 bases lay outside the gene matches. Germline V gives CDR1 SEHNR, CDR2 FQNEAQ (reference sequence). DNA of the CDR3: TGTGCCAGCAGCCCAGGGGACAGGGGGAGCACTGAAGCTTTCTTT. Protein sequence: CASSPGDRGSTEAFF.

The J gene is TRBJ1-1, the V gene TRBV6-5, with D possibly TRBD1 on 6 matching bases. Germline CDR1 MNHEY, CDR2 SVGAGI. The CDR3 totals 15 residues. V gave up 3 bases and J gave up 1 base, with 12 bases separating them. CDR3: CASSYAPGQNTEAFF. CDR3 nucleotide sequence: TGTGCCAGCAGTTATGCGCCGGGACAGAACACTGAAGCTTTCTTT.

This sequence joins TRBV5-1 and TRBJ2-6; no firm D call. V was pared by 0 bases and J by 0 bases, with 4 bases between. From germline, CDR1 is SGHRS and CDR2 YFSETQ. The CDR3 covers 15 residues. CDR3 sequence: CASSLVASGANVLTF. DNA of the CDR3: TGCGCCAGCAGCTTGGTCGCCTCTGGGGCCAACGTCCTGACTTTC.

The chain couples TRBV28 to TRBJ1-2; weak D call: TRBD1 (5 bases). V was clipped by 7 bases and J by 5 bases, with 11 bases between them. This CDR3 is 12 amino acids long. Germline V gene data show CDR1 as MDHEN and CDR2 as SYDVKM. The CDR3 here is CASNRTPYGYTF. The CDR3 DNA is TGTGCCAGCAACAGGACCCCGTATGGCTACACCTTC.

The rearrangement joins TRBV5-1 to TRBJ1-2; TRBD1 might be the D (5 bases). Germline V gene data show CDR1 as SGHRS and CDR2 as YFSETQ. This CDR3 region has 14 residues. V dropped 0 bases and J dropped 6 bases, with 12 bases sitting between them. CDR3 sequence (DNA): TGCGCCAGCAGCTTGGCCGTGCCGGGGGATGGCTACACCTTC. Its translation is CASSLAVPGDGYTF.

V usage is TRBV28 and J usage is TRBJ1-5; D not certain. The CDR3 is 12 residues long. V lost 10 bases to trimming and J lost 0 bases, with 7 bases between them. Per germline, CDR1 MDHEN and CDR2 SYDVKM. CDR3 protein: CATDISNQPQHF. CDR3 nucleotides: TGTGCCACCGACATTAGCAATCAGCCCCAGCATTTT.

This clone was counted between two and nine times. The chain joins TRBV28 to TRBJ1-2; tentatively, D is TRBD1 (5 bases). In germline, CDR1 is MDHEN, CDR2 SYDVKM. V shed 7 bases and J shed 4 bases, with 16 bases lying between them. The CDR3 is made up of 14 amino acids. The CDR3 DNA reads TGTGCCAGCACCATCGCAGGGACTTCCTATGGCTACACCTTC. It is translated as CASTIAGTSYGYTF.

The CDR3 DNA sequence: TGCGCCAGCAGCCCGAGGGGTGGGCGAGAGACCCAGTACTTC. Translation: CASSPRGGRETQYF. This rearrangement joins TRBV5-1 to TRBJ2-5, with D possibly called TRBD1 or TRBD2 (5 bases each). Trimming took off 4 bases at V and 4 bases at J, with 14 bases between the two ends. Germline values: CDR1 SGHRS, CDR2 YFSETQ. The CDR3 contains 14 residues.

This clone was counted once. This chain joins TRBV6-1 and TRBJ1-5, with unresolved D. The V gene lost 7 bases and the J gene lost 3 bases, with 13 bases spanning the gap. Germline V gene lookup returns CDR1 MNHNS and CDR2 SASEGT. This CDR3 region has 14 residues. The CDR3: CASTSGRINQPQHF. CDR3 sequence (DNA): TGTGCCAGCACCTCCGGCAGGATCAATCAGCCCCAGCATTTT.

This sequence joins TRBV5-1 and TRBJ2-7, with D maybe TRBD2 (5 bases). Germline V gene sequence: CDR1 SGHRS, CDR2 YFSETQ. CDR3 size: 13 residues. V lost 0 bases and J lost 7, with 11 bases in between. In nucleotides, the CDR3 is TGCGCCAGCAGCTTGGCGAGGGTGTGGGAGCAGTACTTC. It is translated as CASSLARVWEQYF.

This clone was observed once. The J gene is TRBJ2-1, the V gene TRBV7-9; D not certain. CDR3 size: 12 residues. Per germline, CDR1 SEHNR and CDR2 FQNEAQ (reference sequence). The V and J ends lost 4 bases and 6 bases respectively, with 7 bases between them. This chain's CDR3 is CASSSPSNEQFF. In DNA, the CDR3 is TGTGCCAGCAGCTCCCCTAGCAATGAGCAGTTCTTC.

The chain carries TRBV11-2 and TRBJ1-1; possibly TRBD1 for D (5 bases). Deletions cut 2 bases from V and 3 bases from J, with 10 bases between. The CDR3 runs 14 residues. The V gene's germline CDR1 is SGHAT and CDR2 FQNNGV. In DNA, the CDR3 is TGTGCCAGCAGCTTAAAGGGGTTGGACACTGAAGCTTTCTTT. Encoded protein: CASSLKGLDTEAFF.

V and J are TRBV7-9 and TRBJ2-2; the D gene is possibly TRBD1 (8 bases). V was trimmed by 4 bases and J by 6 bases, leaving 15 bases between them. Germline V gene data show CDR1 as SEHNR and CDR2 as FQNEAQ (reference sequence). The CDR3 runs to 15 residues. The CDR3 loop reads CASSSQGGAAGELFF. The CDR3 nucleotides are TGTGCCAGCAGCTCACAGGGGGGGGCAGCCGGGGAGCTGTTTTTT. Based on the CDR3 plus reference TRBV7-9 and TRBJ2-2, the full variable domain is DTGVSQNPRHKITKRGQNVTFRCDPISEHNRLYWYRQTLGQGPEFLTYFQNEAQLEKSRLLSDRFSAERPKGSFSTLEIQRTEQGDSAMYLCASSSQGGAAGELFFGEGSRLTVL.

This rearrangement joins TRBV5-1 to TRBJ1-2; the D gene is possibly TRBD1 (6 bases). CDR1 and CDR2 from the germline V gene are SGHRS and YFSETQ. The CDR3 is 16 amino acids. V lost 5 bases and J lost 8, with 25 bases in between. The CDR3 DNA reads as TGCGCCAGCAGATCCGAGGCACAGGGAGACTATCCGGGCTACACCTTC. Translating gives CASRSEAQGDYPGYTF.

The rearrangement joins TRBV7-8 to TRBJ2-1; 14 nucleotides line up with TRBD2. CDR1 and CDR2 from the germline V gene are SGHVS and FQNEAQ. V shed 5 bases and J 0 bases; nucleotides not matched to a gene: 12. The CDR3 is 20 amino acids. CDR3 loop: CASSVTSGRVGVGSYNEQFF. CDR3 nucleotides: TGTGCCAGCAGCGTGACTAGCGGGAGGGTGGGTGTTGGCTCCTACAATGAGCAGTTCTTC.

V and J are TRBV5-1 and TRBJ2-7, with a weak D call TRBD2 (6 bases). Germline V CDR1 and CDR2: SGHRS, YFSETQ. The CDR3 has 17 amino acids. V gave up 4 bases and J gave up 6 bases, with 26 bases separating them. DNA for the CDR3: TGCGCCAGCAGCCGGGCCATTACGGCTTCGGGAGTAGTCGAGCAGTACTTC. This translates into CASSRAITASGVVEQYF.

The chain is built from TRBV5-4 and TRBJ1-4; D unclear. V shed 4 bases and J shed 8 bases, with 15 bases lying between them. Germline lookup yields CDR1 SGHNT and CDR2 YYREEE (reference sequence). This CDR3 has 14 amino acids. CDR3 protein: CASSPDGLSEKLFF. The CDR3 DNA reads as TGTGCCAGCAGCCCCGACGGCCTTTCGGAAAAACTGTTTTTT.